The rows below give T cell receptor beta chains drawn from one sample of a study of blood T cell repertoires in COVID-19. The protocol was immunoSEQ multiplex PCR, while the TCRdb copy is restricted to in-frame clones and leaves out a portion. This table has approximately 93,000 clones, approximately 79% appearing once. Sequenced material: peripheral blood. The origin of the receptors is a woman aged 80 or older with acute or convalescent COVID-19. The CDR3 runs from the conserved cysteine through the conserved F or W. The D gene is left open where the match is weak.

V gene	D gene	CDR3 protein
TRBV6-2/TRBV6-3	TRBD1	CASSPPGQGALRYGYTF
TRBV6-2/TRBV6-3	-	CASSLSLTEAFF
TRBV7-2	TRBD1	CASSLADLGQGQGEQFF
TRBV5-1	-	CASSLEGGYYGYTF
TRBV6-5	-	CASSSDVNTEAFF
TRBV18	-	CASSPVQGGMFGANVLTF
TRBV30	-	CAWNPSGFGEGYTF
TRBV27	-	CASSRTALNYGYTF
TRBV3-1/TRBV3-2	TRBD2	CASSQGSGGTYGTQYF
TRBV29-1	-	CSVGTGGEQYF
TRBV29-1	TRBD1	CSVEALGQGIATF
TRBV10-3	TRBD1	CAIRDRGLRSYEQYF
TRBV19	TRBD1	CATMDRRGGTDTQYF
TRBV7-2	-	CASSFGQGGYEQYF
TRBV24-1	-	CATSASGLETQYF
TRBV27	TRBD2	CASSLAGRDTQYF
TRBV9	-	CASSASRVYANTGELFF
TRBV5-3	-	CARSLRNRDRQPQHF